This T cell receptor (beta chain) is drawn from a study of vaccination effects on CD4 cells after COVID-19. The method was immunoSEQ multiplex PCR; TCRdb's version includes in-frame clones alone and lacks a portion of them. The sample carries roughly 59,000 clones, around 80% recorded once. As regards this clone: Its cognate antigen is unknown.

Sequencing in the ViraFEST assay came after antigen-specific CD4+ T cells had been expanded with viral peptide pools, which were used to stimulate PBMC. The authors isolated CD4+ T cells after roughly eleven days of culture. Vaccination of participants consisted of two doses of either the BNT162b2 or mRNA-1273 vaccine. The sequence was collected from a human donor who received a COVID-19 vaccine. Specimen: CD4+ T cells from PBMCs cultured with HCoV-OC43 spike peptides, collected after COVID-19 vaccination. The subset: HCoV-OC43 spike overlapping peptide pool stimulation.

The CDR3 sequence: CASSLGAQGVKNIQYF. The CDR3 nucleotides read TGCGCCAGCAGCTTGGGGGCACAGGGAGTCAAAAACATTCAGTACTTC. V is TRBV5-1 and J is TRBJ2-4, with D perhaps matching TRBD1 (6 bases). This CDR3 is built from 16 residues. Trimming shortened V by 0 bases and J by 3 bases, and 13 bases separated the two germline ends. Per the germline V gene, CDR1 is SGHRS and CDR2 is YFSETQ.